This entry is about one T cell receptor (beta chain). The read terminates 3 residues before the CDR3 end, so the remaining end is supplied by the germline J gene. This entry belongs to a study of T cells in women clearing cervical HPV infection. The CDR3 has 18 amino acids. Germline trimming cut 1 base from V and 6 bases from J; bases unmatched to any gene: 13. Germline V gene lookup returns CDR1 MGHRA and CDR2 YSYEKL. Profiled with immunoSEQ multiplex PCR; TCRdb holds only in-frame clones, not every one. Here the sample table reports tens of thousands of clones. V gene TRBV4-1 combines with J gene TRBJ2-2, with 8 bases fitting TRBD1. The clonotype comes from a woman aged 18 to 75 with a cervical HPV16 infection that either progressed to CIN3+ or cleared (not recorded which). Sequencing used blood buffy coat. The CDR3 sequence: CASSQGPVSGTGAGELFF. The sequenced CDR3 bases are TGCGCCAGCAGCCAAGGACCGGTGTCAGGGACAGGAGCCGGGGAG.